The clone carrying this T cell receptor (beta chain) was detected a few times. During construction of the library, unique molecular identifiers were attached to individual cDNA molecules for quantitative, reproducible TCR counting. Using its own MiXCR run on the RACE reads, TCRdb lists one record per CDR3 protein. The top ten clones hold 2.5% to 4% of a sample with approximately 95,000 distinct CDR3 sequences, about an eighth of them seen once. These data come from a study of human T cells and chemical hapten exposure. Germline values: CDR1 SGHTA, CDR2 FQGTGA. The length of the CDR3 is 17 residues. V was pared by 0 bases and J by 3 bases, with 17 bases between. Time point here: patch test 2, 6 weeks after DPC sensitization. Treatment specified: therapeutic diphenylcyclopropenone sensitization with weekly scalp DPC.

The specimen comprised whole blood, sampled in connection with sensitization to the hapten diphenylcyclopropenone (DPC). V gene TRBV7-3 combines with J gene TRBJ1-1; a possible D gene is TRBD1 (6 bases). The source of this sequence is a woman aged 40 to 49 with alopecia areata. Some clones in this sample may be carry-over from other donors' samples. CDR3 bases: TGTGCCAGCAGCTTAACGCCACAGGGCCTGGGGGACACTGAAGCTTTCTTT. It encodes CASSLTPQGLGDTEAFF.